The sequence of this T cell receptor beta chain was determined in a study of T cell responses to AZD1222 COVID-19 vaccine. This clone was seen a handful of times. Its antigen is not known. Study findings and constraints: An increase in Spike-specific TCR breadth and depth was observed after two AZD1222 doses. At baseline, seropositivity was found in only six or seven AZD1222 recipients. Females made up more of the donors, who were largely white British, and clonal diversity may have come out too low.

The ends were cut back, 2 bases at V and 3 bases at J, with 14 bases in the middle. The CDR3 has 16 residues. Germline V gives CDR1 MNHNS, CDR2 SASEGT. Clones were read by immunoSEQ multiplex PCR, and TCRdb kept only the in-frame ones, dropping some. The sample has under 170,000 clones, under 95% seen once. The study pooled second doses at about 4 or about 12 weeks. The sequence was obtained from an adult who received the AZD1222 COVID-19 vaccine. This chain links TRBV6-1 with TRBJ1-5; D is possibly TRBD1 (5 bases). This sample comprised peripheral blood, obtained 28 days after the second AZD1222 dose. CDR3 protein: CASSEFEQASNQPQHF. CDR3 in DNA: TGTGCCAGCAGTGAATTTGAACAGGCCTCCAATCAGCCCCAGCATTTT.